These T cell receptor beta chains were read from a single sample in a study of PD-1 blockade in classical Hodgkin lymphoma. Some clones are missing from TCRdb's copy, which holds only in-frame ones; the method was immunoSEQ multiplex PCR. The sample carries 3,500 to 4,000 clones, 50% to 75% recorded once. This sample comprised CD8+ T cells from blood, obtained before the fourth cycle of nivolumab. The receptor set was obtained from a human donor with classical Hodgkin lymphoma. The CDR3 runs from the conserved cysteine through the conserved F or W. The order of the fields is clone size, V gene, CDR3 protein. Size tells how often a clone was seen (once, few, many) or the class of an expanded clone, and some rows leave it out.

>NA|TRBV2
CASSVGEQYF
>once|TRBV9
CASSLGSYNEQFF
>NA|TRBV7-9
CASSSGLGAYNEQFF
>NA|TRBV29-1
CSAATGGNDGYTF
>NA|TRBV7-9
CASSRGGIQPQHF
>NA|TRBV6-1
CASSEEYFATNEKLFF
>NA|TRBV6-1
CASSLDRVYEQYF
>once|TRBV4-2
CASSQYRASNTEAFF
>NA|TRBV19
CASSTGTDYGYTF
>NA|TRBV28
CASSLGGGPGGNTIYF
>NA|TRBV28
CASRYSPLDRDPDGETQYF
>few|TRBV5-1
CASSLGGQHNEQFF